What follows describes a single T cell receptor beta chain. The antigen is not known. The data were taken from a study of immune cell composition in non-small cell lung cancer. Study-level points and caveats: Overall clonality, unlike maximal tumour-associated clone frequency, did not predict TIL reactivity.

The V and J ends lost 2 bases and 3 bases respectively, with 12 bases between them. This CDR3 has 15 amino acids. Germline V gene sequence: CDR1 SGHDT, CDR2 YYEEEE. Normal lung was sampled as far from the tumour as possible, at least 3 cm. Measured with immunoSEQ multiplex PCR; TCRdb has only the in-frame clones, and not every one. The sample has roughly 16,000 clones; 77% are singletons. The sample was also reused in another study, on CD4 T cells in lung cancer. That work contributes: Neoantigen-specific CD4+ T-cell clones and TCRs were isolated from blood. Patients had adenocarcinoma or squamous carcinoma and were aged 60 to 69. Some patients had received nivolumab or pembrolizumab before giving blood.

The chain recombines TRBV5-6 with TRBJ1-3; weak D call: TRBD1 (6 bases). Sequencing was done on a sample of non-adjacent lung tissue. The TCR was taken from a human donor with non-small cell lung cancer. For the CDR3, the DNA is TGTGCCAGCAGCTTAGGGGGGGTTTTTGGAAACACCATATATTTT. Its protein product is CASSLGGVFGNTIYF. Complete variable domain (other parts from reference TRBV5-6 and TRBJ1-3): DAGVTQSPTHLIKTRGQQVTLRCSPKSGHDTVSWYQQALGQGPQFIFQYYEEEERQRGNFPDRFSGHQFPNYSSELNVNALLLGDSALYLCASSLGGVFGNTIYFGEGSWLTVV.